The rows below give T cell receptor beta chains drawn from one sample of a study of blood T cells in healthy people across ages. MiXCR was run by TCRdb on the 5' RACE reads, yielding one entry per CDR3 protein. The table records around 1,100,000 distinct CDR3 sequences, 30% to 40% of them present only once. The sequenced material came from blood. The receptors come from a man between 18 and 35 years old in good health. CDR3s include the opening cysteine and the closing phenylalanine or tryptophan. The D gene is left open where the match is weak. Only part of the rows carry a size: once, few, many, or a class if the clone is expanded.

clone size	D gene	J gene	V gene	CDR3 DNA	CDR3 protein
NA	NA	TRBJ1-2	TRBV4-3	TGCGCCAGCAGCCAAGAAGGGACACCCAATCCGAACTACGGCTACACCTTC	CASSQEGTPNPNYGYTF
NA	NA	TRBJ2-3	TRBV20-1	TGCAGTGCTAGAGAGGGCAGGGGAACAGATGCGCAGTATTTT	CSAREGRGTDAQYF
NA	NA	TRBJ1-5	TRBV24-1	TGTGCCACCAGTGAGGCTTATAGCAATCAGCCCCAGCATTTT	CATSEAYSNQPQHF
NA	NA	TRBJ1-1	TRBV9	TGTGCCAGCAGCCCGCGGGACGGGTACACTGAAGCTTTCTTT	CASSPRDGYTEAFF
few	TRBD1	TRBJ1-2	TRBV9	TGTGCCAGCAGCGAGGGACAGGGGTTGGATGGCTACACCTTC	CASSEGQGLDGYTF
few	TRBD1	TRBJ2-1	TRBV20-1	TGCAGTGCCCAAGACAGGGGGCCCTACAATGAGCAGTTCTTC	CSAQDRGPYNEQFF
NA	TRBD1	TRBJ2-2	TRBV12-3/TRBV12-4	TGTGCCAGCAGTTTAGGGGGGACAGGGATGGTAACCGGGGAGCTGTTTTTT	CASSLGGTGMVTGELFF
NA	NA	TRBJ2-7	TRBV6-5	TGTGCCAGCAGTCCTGTCGACTACGAGCAGTACTTC	CASSPVDYEQYF
NA	NA	TRBJ1-4	TRBV12-3/TRBV12-4	TGTGCCAGCAGTTTGGTTGCGGGATCTGAAAAACTGTTTTTT	CASSLVAGSEKLFF
few	TRBD2	TRBJ2-1	TRBV5-1	TGCGCCAGCAGCTTGGAGGTAGTAGCGGGTTTTAAGGATGAGCAGTTCTTC	CASSLEVVAGFKDEQFF
NA	NA	TRBJ2-2	TRBV20-1	TGCAGTGCTAGGGCATTGGGGGGGAACACCGGGGAGCTGTTTTTT	CSARALGGNTGELFF
NA	NA	TRBJ2-5	TRBV5-1	TGCGCCAGCAGCTTGGTCCAGGCCCCACAAGAGACCCAGTACTTC	CASSLVQAPQETQYF
NA	TRBD2	TRBJ2-1	TRBV4-3	TGCGCCAGCAGCCAAGATCGCACTAGCGGGGGGGAGTGGCAGTTCTTC	CASSQDRTSGGEWQFF
once	NA	TRBJ1-1	TRBV7-9	TGTGCCAGTTACAGGAACACTGAAGCTTTCTTT	CASYRNTEAFF
few	NA	TRBJ2-3	TRBV9	TGTGCCAGCAGCCCCCGACTGACAGGAAACACAGATACGCAGTATTTT	CASSPRLTGNTDTQYF
few	NA	TRBJ2-2	TRBV7-2	TGTGCCAGCAGTTTGGGGCTGTCGAACACCGGGGAGCTGTTTTTT	CASSLGLSNTGELFF
NA	NA	TRBJ2-1	TRBV10-3	TGTGCCATCTCCGGAGAGGGGGGGCTCTATGAGCAGTTCTTC	CAISGEGGLYEQFF
NA	TRBD1	TRBJ2-1	TRBV20-1	TGCAGTGCTAATACAGGGGAAAGAGGGAATGAGCAGTTCTTC	CSANTGERGNEQFF
NA	TRBD1	TRBJ1-1	TRBV2	TGTGCCAGCAGTGAATGGCAGGGGGCTCTTGGCACTGAAGCTTTCTTT	CASSEWQGALGTEAFF
NA	NA	TRBJ2-7	TRBV14	TGTGCCAGCAGCCAGGGGTACTACGAGCAGTACTTC	CASSQGYYEQYF
many	NA	TRBJ1-5	TRBV12-3/TRBV12-4	TGTGCCAGCAGTTTTGGGGGCGGTCAGCCCCAGCATTTT	CASSFGGGQPQHF
NA	NA	TRBJ1-2	TRBV13	TGTGCCAGCAGCACCGGAGGGAGCGGCTACACCTTC	CASSTGGSGYTF
NA	NA	TRBJ1-2	TRBV7-6	TGTGCCAGCAGCCCCCTCCTGGGCGGTAACTATGGCTACACCTTC	CASSPLLGGNYGYTF
NA	TRBD1	TRBJ2-3	TRBV27	TGTGCCAGCAGGTTAGGGGGCGGAGATACGCAGTATTTT	CASRLGGGDTQYF
NA	NA	TRBJ1-2	TRBV6-5	TGTGCCAGCGTCAGACGAGGGGGGAGCTCTAACTATGGCTACACCTTC	CASVRRGGSSNYGYTF
few	TRBD2	TRBJ2-1	TRBV4-1	TGCGCCAGCAGCCTAGAGCCCGGGGGGGCCGTTAGTAATGAGCAGTTCTTC	CASSLEPGGAVSNEQFF
NA	TRBD1	TRBJ2-7	TRBV5-1	TGCGCCAGCAGCTTGACTCCGGGACAGCCCAACGAGCAGTACTTC	CASSLTPGQPNEQYF
NA	NA	TRBJ2-5	TRBV15	TGTGCCACCAGCAGAGTTGCGGACAATGAGCAGTACTTC	CATSRVADNEQYF
NA	NA	TRBJ2-3	TRBV5-1	TGCGCCAGCAGCTTGGCGAGACAGCTCACAGATACGCAGTATTTT	CASSLARQLTDTQYF
many	TRBD1	TRBJ2-7	TRBV12-3/TRBV12-4	TGTGCCAGCAGTTTTGGGACAGGGTCCTACGAGCAGTACTTC	CASSFGTGSYEQYF
few	NA	TRBJ2-5	TRBV3-1	TGTGCCAGCAGCCAGAGGCTCCAAGAGACCCAGTACTTC	CASSQRLQETQYF
NA	TRBD2	TRBJ2-5	TRBV7-2	TGTGCCAGCACACAAGATGGGACTAGCGGAGAGACCCAGTACTTC	CASTQDGTSGETQYF
NA	NA	TRBJ1-3	TRBV12-3/TRBV12-4	TGTGCCACCGTACCAACGGGGGTGAACACCATATATTTT	CATVPTGVNTIYF
few	TRBD2	TRBJ2-3	TRBV6-6	TGTGCCAGCAGTTCTTTAGCGGGGTGGGCAGATACGCAGTATTTT	CASSSLAGWADTQYF
NA	TRBD2	TRBJ2-3	TRBV4-3	TGCGCCAGCAGCCAAGAAGGAATGGCTAGCGGTACAGATACGCAGTATTTT	CASSQEGMASGTDTQYF
once	NA	TRBJ2-6	TRBV6-1	TGTGCCAGCAGTGGCGGATACTCTGGGGCCAACGTCCTGACTTTC	CASSGGYSGANVLTF
NA	NA	TRBJ1-6	TRBV7-2	TGTGCCAGCAGCACCTCTCAAGGGCGTAATTCACCCCTCCACTTT	CASSTSQGRNSPLHF
NA	TRBD2	TRBJ2-3	TRBV6-2/TRBV6-3	TGTGCCAGCAGTTACGTGGCGGGGGGAGCCCAGACCACAGATACGCAGTATTTT	CASSYVAGGAQTTDTQYF
NA	TRBD1	TRBJ1-5	TRBV4-2	TGTGCCAGCAGCCACGCAACAGGGGTTGATCAGCCCCAGCATTTT	CASSHATGVDQPQHF
NA	NA	TRBJ1-2	TRBV28	TGTGCCAGCAGTTGGACTGCGGGGGAGACGGGGGGCTACACCTTC	CASSWTAGETGGYTF
NA	NA	TRBJ2-3	TRBV7-9	TGTGCCAGCACCCCAGGGTCACTGGATACGCAGTATTTT	CASTPGSLDTQYF
NA	TRBD2	TRBJ2-2	TRBV29-1	TGCAGCGTGACGCCAGCGGGAGGGCCTGTCACCGGGGAGCTGTTTTTT	CSVTPAGGPVTGELFF
NA	NA	TRBJ2-3	TRBV12-3/TRBV12-4	TGTGCCAGCAGTTTATACCAAGCGGGTATGAGCACAGATACGCAGTATTTT	CASSLYQAGMSTDTQYF
NA	NA	TRBJ2-3	TRBV4-2	TGTGCCAGCAGCCAAGGTCGGGTGGAAAGCACAGATACGCAGTATTTT	CASSQGRVESTDTQYF
few	NA	TRBJ1-2	TRBV4-1	TGCGCCAGCAGCCTAACGACCGGGGCAGCGCGAGGCTACACCTTC	CASSLTTGAARGYTF
few	NA	TRBJ1-2	TRBV9	TGTGCCAGCAGCCCTATCACCTTC	CASSPITF
NA	NA	TRBJ1-2	TRBV9	TGTGCCAGCAGTGAAGGGGGGGCGCTGTCCTATGGCTACACCTTC	CASSEGGALSYGYTF
NA	NA	TRBJ1-6	TRBV12-3/TRBV12-4	TGTGCCAGCACCGTCCCCGTATCAGACAGAGGAGGTAATTCACCCCTCCACTTT	CASTVPVSDRGGNSPLHF
NA	NA	TRBJ1-1	TRBV12-3/TRBV12-4	TGTGCCAGCAGTTGGCGGGGGGGTTCGAACACTGAAGCTTTCTTT	CASSWRGGSNTEAFF
NA	TRBD1	TRBJ1-2	TRBV5-4	TGTGCCAGCAGTTACGACCCACAGGGGGAGTATGGCTACACCTTC	CASSYDPQGEYGYTF